This T cell receptor (beta chain) originates from a study of T cell responses to AZD1222 COVID-19 vaccine. Study-wide context: Analyses pooled second doses at about 4 or about 12 weeks. Study-level points and caveats: No repertoire was sampled before or during the peak T cell response, only after it. A rise in Spike-specific TCR breadth and depth followed two AZD1222 doses. Donor demographics were predominantly white British with a female majority; clonal diversity may be underestimated.

Measured with immunoSEQ multiplex PCR; TCRdb has only the in-frame clones, and not every one. The sample lists approximately 46,000 clones; roughly 80% were seen once. CDR1 is MNHNS and CDR2 is SASEGT in the germline V gene. The germline V and J ends were trimmed by 1 base and 8 bases, with 16 bases remaining between them. The CDR3 consists of 15 residues. About this clone: Its antigen is as yet unknown.

Here the sequenced sample was peripheral blood, taken on day 0 of AZD1222 vaccination. This TCR derives from an adult in good health. The chain uses TRBV6-1 and TRBJ2-3, with D unresolved. The CDR3 here is CASSEVLSPGGTQYF. CDR3 in DNA: TGTGCCAGCAGTGAAGTTCTAAGCCCAGGTGGTACGCAGTATTTT.